These T cell receptor beta chains were read from a single sample in a study of blood T cells in healthy people across ages. TCRdb passed the 5' RACE reads through MiXCR, listing each CDR3 protein once. Of about 680,000 distinct CDR3 sequences listed, around 48% are singletons. The sample taken for sequencing was blood. The source of these receptors is a woman aged 55-75 years in good health. Both conserved end residues are part of each CDR3. The D gene is left open where the match is weak. Part of the rows lack a size; the others show once, few, many or a class for expanded clones.

J gene,clone size,V gene,D gene,CDR3 protein,CDR3 DNA
TRBJ2-6,few,TRBV20-1,NA,CSARDKITGANVLTF,TGCAGTGCTAGAGATAAGATTACTGGGGCCAACGTCCTGACTTTC
TRBJ2-4,NA,TRBV6-5,TRBD1,CASSPSTGVKNIQYF,TGTGCCAGCAGTCCATCGACAGGGGTCAAAAACATTCAGTACTTC
TRBJ2-3,many,TRBV20-1,NA,CSARGSTDTQYF,TGCAGTGCTAGAGGTAGCACAGATACGCAGTATTTT
TRBJ2-5,NA,TRBV29-1,TRBD1,CSALGQEKQETQYF,TGCAGCGCGTTAGGACAGGAGAAACAAGAGACCCAGTACTTC
TRBJ2-1,NA,TRBV15,TRBD2,CATSRGREGQFF,TGTGCCACCAGCAGGGGTCGGGAGGGGCAGTTCTTC
TRBJ1-5,NA,TRBV27,NA,CASSFIKNQPQHF,TGTGCCAGCAGTTTCATCAAAAATCAGCCCCAGCATTTT
TRBJ2-3,NA,TRBV7-2,NA,CASSLTGKSTDTQYF,TGTGCCAGCAGCTTAACGGGAAAAAGCACAGATACGCAGTATTTT
TRBJ2-1,NA,TRBV12-3/TRBV12-4,NA,CASSDYNEQFF,TGTGCCAGCAGTGACTACAATGAGCAGTTCTTC
TRBJ2-5,NA,TRBV15,TRBD2,CATSRDLPSGSGETQYF,TGTGCCACCAGCAGAGATCTCCCTAGCGGGAGTGGAGAGACCCAGTACTTC
TRBJ2-5,few,TRBV20-1,NA,CRVGLGPTKETQYF,TGCAGGGTGGGATTGGGACCGACGAAAGAGACCCAGTACTTC
TRBJ1-1,few,TRBV2,NA,CASSRDSTKNTEAFF,TGTGCCAGCAGCCGGGACTCCACAAAAAACACTGAAGCTTTCTTT
TRBJ2-1,NA,TRBV6-2/TRBV6-3,TRBD2,CASSYGLAGENEQFF,TGTGCCAGCAGTTACGGTCTAGCGGGAGAGAATGAGCAGTTCTTC
TRBJ1-2,NA,TRBV12-3/TRBV12-4,TRBD1,CASSPTGTGGNYGYTF,TGTGCCAGCAGCCCCACCGGGACAGGGGGCAACTATGGCTACACCTTC
TRBJ2-4,NA,TRBV20-1,NA,CSAGYGRSENIQYF,TGCAGTGCCGGGTACGGTAGATCCGAAAACATTCAGTACTTC
TRBJ2-5,NA,TRBV9,TRBD2,CASSVEAGGLQKTQYF,TGTGCCAGCAGCGTAGAAGCGGGAGGCCTCCAAAAGACCCAGTACTTC
TRBJ1-2,NA,TRBV2,NA,CASSAEQGNYGYTF,TGTGCCAGCAGTGCCGAACAGGGTAACTATGGCTACACCTTC
TRBJ1-2,NA,TRBV20-1,TRBD1,CSAQNRDSGLYGYTF,TGCAGTGCTCAAAACCGGGACAGCGGCCTGTATGGCTACACCTTC
TRBJ1-6,few,TRBV27,NA,CASSFGGFNSPLHF,TGTGCCAGCAGTTTTGGAGGGTTTAATTCACCCCTCCACTTT
TRBJ2-1,few,TRBV9,NA,CASSVGSGGEQFF,TGTGCCAGCAGCGTAGGGAGCGGTGGCGAGCAGTTCTTC
TRBJ2-3,NA,TRBV7-3,NA,CASSLNPSPGRTDTQYF,TGTGCCAGCAGCTTAAACCCATCTCCGGGACGCACAGATACGCAGTATTTT
TRBJ2-7,few,TRBV13,NA,CASSLVAGSYNEQYF,TGTGCCAGCAGCTTAGTGGCGGGGTCCTACAATGAGCAGTACTTC
TRBJ2-5,NA,TRBV7-8,NA,CASSLLLLKETQYF,TGTGCCAGCAGCCTTCTACTACTCAAAGAGACCCAGTACTTC
TRBJ2-3,NA,TRBV7-9,NA,CASSLSLAGRTDTQYF,TGTGCCAGCAGCTTAAGCCTGGCAGGGAGGACAGATACGCAGTATTTT
TRBJ2-5,few,TRBV7-2,TRBD1,CASRRQGVGETQYF,TGTGCCAGCAGGCGGCAGGGGGTAGGAGAGACCCAGTACTTC
TRBJ2-5,few,TRBV7-9,NA,CASSFYQGRTQYF,TGTGCCAGCAGCTTTTATCAGGGAAGGACCCAGTACTTC
TRBJ2-3,NA,TRBV7-3,TRBD2,CASSLAGGVIDTQYF,TGTGCCAGCAGTTTAGCGGGAGGGGTGATAGATACGCAGTATTTT
TRBJ2-5,NA,TRBV19,NA,CASSNARETQYF,TGTGCCAGTAGTAACGCCCGAGAGACCCAGTACTTC
TRBJ2-7,few,TRBV4-3,NA,CASSQDPGDSSYEQYF,TGCGCCAGCAGCCAAGACCCCGGAGACAGCTCCTACGAGCAGTACTTC
TRBJ1-1,NA,TRBV7-2,NA,CASSLGAREAFF,TGTGCCAGCAGCTTAGGAGCTAGGGAAGCTTTCTTT
TRBJ2-5,NA,TRBV20-1,NA,CSARTDGVVETQYF,TGCAGTGCTAGGACGGACGGGGTAGTGGAGACCCAGTACTTC
TRBJ2-7,few,TRBV6-2/TRBV6-3,NA,CASSSAIAYINSYEQYF,TGTGCCAGCAGTTCCGCCATAGCGTACATCAACTCCTACGAGCAGTACTTC
TRBJ2-1,NA,TRBV3-1,TRBD1,CASSQDLGQTNEQFF,TGTGCCAGCAGCCAAGACCTGGGACAGACCAATGAGCAGTTCTTC
TRBJ2-2,NA,TRBV29-1,TRBD1,CSVGKGTGINTGELFF,TGCAGCGTTGGGAAAGGGACAGGTATTAACACCGGGGAGCTGTTTTTT
TRBJ2-7,NA,TRBV7-8,TRBD2,CASSAGTSEYNEQYF,TGTGCCAGCAGCGCCGGGACTAGCGAGTACAATGAGCAGTACTTC
TRBJ2-3,few,TRBV21-1,NA,CASSKDRRAGVRTDTQYF,TGTGCCAGCAGCAAAGATCGCCGAGCGGGAGTTCGCACAGATACGCAGTATTTT
TRBJ2-5,few,TRBV20-1,NA,CSARRSGGETQYF,TGCAGTGCTCGTCGATCGGGTGGGGAGACCCAGTACTTC
TRBJ1-6,few,TRBV20-1,TRBD1,CSARDWGQGNSPLHF,TGCAGTGCTAGAGATTGGGGACAGGGTAATTCACCCCTCCACTTT
TRBJ2-7,few,TRBV29-1,TRBD2,CSVEFAGGSYEQYF,TGCAGCGTTGAATTTGCGGGAGGATCCTACGAGCAGTACTTC
TRBJ2-3,NA,TRBV5-1,NA,CASSLDWGEDTQYF,TGCGCCAGCAGCTTGGATTGGGGGGAAGATACGCAGTATTTT
TRBJ1-2,few,TRBV27,NA,CASSSPRGRSGYTF,TGTGCCAGCAGTTCTCCCCGGGGGCGAAGTGGCTACACCTTC
TRBJ1-4,NA,TRBV9,NA,CASSVVPGDNEKLFF,TGTGCCAGCAGCGTAGTGCCAGGAGACAATGAAAAACTGTTTTTT
TRBJ1-5,NA,TRBV12-3/TRBV12-4,NA,CASSPRRGGLSNQPQHF,TGTGCCAGCAGTCCCCGCAGGGGAGGATTGAGCAATCAGCCCCAGCATTTT
TRBJ1-2,NA,TRBV29-1,TRBD1,CSAEGTGVSFDYTF,TGCAGCGCTGAAGGGACAGGGGTTTCGTTTGACTACACCTTC
TRBJ2-1,few,TRBV20-1,TRBD2,CSARTGTSFFLAFF,TGCAGTGCTAGGACCGGGACTAGCTTCTTCTTAGCGTTCTTC
TRBJ2-1,many,TRBV6-2/TRBV6-3,NA,CASSYSFGVRANGYEQFF,TGTGCCAGCAGTTACTCATTCGGGGTCCGGGCCAACGGCTATGAGCAGTTCTTC
TRBJ2-4,few,TRBV5-1,NA,CASSLAAGANIQYF,TGCGCCAGCAGCTTGGCCGCAGGGGCCAACATTCAGTACTTC
TRBJ2-3,few,TRBV7-2,TRBD2,CASSATSGMDTQYF,TGTGCCAGCAGCGCCACTAGCGGGATGGATACGCAGTATTTT
TRBJ2-1,NA,TRBV9,NA,CASSPGITGHNEQFF,TGTGCCAGCAGCCCGGGGATAACAGGGCACAATGAGCAGTTCTTC
TRBJ2-7,few,TRBV7-2,NA,CASSLARYYEQYF,TGTGCCAGCAGCTTAGCGCGTTACTACGAGCAGTACTTC
TRBJ1-2,NA,TRBV27,TRBD1,CASRTLLGQAIYGYTF,TGTGCCAGCAGAACACTCTTAGGACAGGCGATCTATGGCTACACCTTC
TRBJ2-1,NA,TRBV6-2/TRBV6-3,TRBD2,CASRSGGSGSNEQFF,TGTGCCAGCAGATCCGGTGGTAGCGGGAGTAATGAGCAGTTCTTC
TRBJ2-1,once,TRBV30,NA,CAWSLATEQFF,TGTGCCTGGAGTCTAGCGACGGAGCAGTTCTTC
TRBJ2-7,NA,TRBV28,TRBD1,CASRGQGVYEQYF,TGTGCCAGCAGGGGACAGGGGGTTTACGAGCAGTACTTC
TRBJ2-5,NA,TRBV7-9,TRBD2,CARREPGLAAQETQYF,TGTGCCCGCAGAGAACCGGGACTAGCGGCACAAGAGACCCAGTACTTC
TRBJ1-4,few,TRBV20-1,NA,CSARGGLGEKLFF,TGCAGTGCTCGAGGCGGTCTGGGTGAAAAACTGTTTTTT
TRBJ2-1,NA,TRBV5-1,NA,CASSLFPGEGTVDNEQFF,TGCGCCAGCAGCTTGTTTCCGGGAGAGGGGACTGTCGACAATGAGCAGTTCTTC
TRBJ2-5,NA,TRBV7-2,NA,CASSVALQETQYF,TGTGCCAGCAGCGTAGCGCTTCAAGAGACCCAGTACTTC
TRBJ2-5,NA,TRBV20-1,TRBD2,CSARVHQASGRAQETQYF,TGCAGTGCTAGAGTCCACCAGGCTAGCGGGAGGGCTCAAGAGACCCAGTACTTC
TRBJ1-2,few,TRBV29-1,NA,CSVVRTGGYTF,TGCAGCGTTGTGAGGACGGGTGGCTACACCTTC
TRBJ2-3,many,TRBV20-1,TRBD2,CSALGTSGGSTDTQYF,TGCAGTGCTCTCGGGACTAGCGGGGGCAGCACAGATACGCAGTATTTT